Following are 26 T cell receptor beta chains from one sample sequenced in a study of T cell responses to AZD1222 COVID-19 vaccine. This table comes from immunoSEQ multiplex PCR, and its TCRdb copy is limited to in-frame clones, with some not included. The table records under 75,000 clones, roughly 87% of them present only once. The sample here was peripheral blood, taken on day 0 of AZD1222 vaccination. The receptor source for this set is an adult in good health.

Written as DNA, the CDR3 is TGTGCCAGCAGCTTAGAGGGGGGTAGTGGCTACACCTTC. It specifies CASSLEGGSGYTF. This rearrangement joins TRBV7-3 to TRBJ1-2; D might be TRBD1 (6 bases). The CDR3 is 13 residues long. Germline V gives CDR1 SGHTA, CDR2 FQGTGA. V was trimmed by 2 bases and J by 7 bases, leaving 11 bases between them.

The J gene is TRBJ1-1, the V gene TRBV4-1; no firm D call. The germline V gene encodes CDR1 MGHRA and CDR2 YSYEKL. V lost 0 bases to trimming and J lost 4 bases, with 24 bases between them. The CDR3 spans 19 residues. CDR3 nucleotides: TGCGCCAGCAGCCAAGAAAGCCCTGTAGGAATGGGGAAGAGCACTGAAGCTTTCTTT. This gives the protein CASSQESPVGMGKSTEAFF.

The chain carries TRBV18 and TRBJ1-2; D perhaps matches TRBD1 (6 bases). The CDR3 has 14 amino acids. Trimming removed 2 bases from V and 3 bases from J, with 10 bases in between. The germline CDR1 and CDR2 sequences are KGHSH and LQKENI. CDR3 nucleotides: TGTGCCAGCTCACCAGGGGGGGCGTACTATGGCTACACCTTC. It translates to CASSPGGAYYGYTF.

The chain couples TRBV3-1 (or the pseudogene TRBV3-2) to TRBJ1-2; TRBD1 matches 8 bases. The CDR3 totals 14 residues. The germline V gene has CDR1 LGHDT and CDR2 YNNKEL (reference sequence). V was clipped by 1 base and J by 7 bases; unmatched bases: 5. This CDR3 is CASSQVAGGGGYTF. As DNA, the CDR3 is TGTGCCAGCAGCCAAGTGGCAGGGGGCGGTGGCTACACCTTC.

This rearrangement joins TRBV4-3 to TRBJ1-2, with TRBD1 identical over 8 bases. The V segment lost 4 bases and the J segment 4 bases; nucleotides outside the gene matches: 14. The CDR3 covers 17 residues. Germline values: CDR1 LGHNA, CDR2 YSLEER. The CDR3 reads CASSPGRDRWAGYGYTF. The CDR3, as DNA: TGCGCCAGCAGCCCAGGGAGGGACAGGTGGGCGGGCTATGGCTACACCTTC.

This chain links TRBV4-2 with TRBJ2-7, with D perhaps TRBD1 (5 bases). Germline V CDR1 and CDR2: LGHNA, YNFKEQ. This CDR3 is built from 13 residues. The V end was cut by 6 bases, the J end by 5 bases, with 14 bases between. CDR3 residues: CASRDTPSDEQYF. In DNA form, the CDR3 reads TGTGCCAGCAGGGACACCCCCTCGGACGAGCAGTACTTC.

This clone came up a few times. The CDR3 DNA follows: TGTGCCAGCAGCCCCGGACATAAGGAAAAACTGTTTTTT. Amino acids: CASSPGHKEKLFF. V usage is TRBV5-6 and J usage is TRBJ1-4; TRBD1 might be the D (5 bases). CDR1 and CDR2 from the germline V gene are SGHDT and YYEEEE. V was pared by 4 bases and J by 8 bases, with 12 bases between. The CDR3 spans 13 residues.

This clone is a singleton in its sample. V gene TRBV7-9 combines with J gene TRBJ2-2; possibly TRBD2 for D (5 bases). Between the trimmed V and J ends, which lost 2 bases and 5 bases, there was a span of 6 bases. The CDR3 extends over 13 amino acids. The germline V gene has CDR1 SEHNR and CDR2 FQNEAQ (reference sequence). In DNA form, the CDR3 reads TGTGCCAGCAGCTTACCGGGGACCGGGGAGCTGTTTTTT. Residues: CASSLPGTGELFF.

The chain couples TRBV29-1 to TRBJ1-5, with D perhaps matching TRBD1 (5 bases). The V and J ends lost 6 bases and 6 bases respectively, with 18 bases between them. Looked up from germline, CDR1 is SQVTM and CDR2 is ANQGSEA. The length of the CDR3 is 14 residues. As DNA, the CDR3 is TGCAGCGTCAGTAAAGGGGCTATCGGTCAGCCCCAGCATTTT. Encoded protein: CSVSKGAIGQPQHF.

In regard to this clone: The sample holds other DNA sequences that translate to the same CDR3. The chain carries TRBV9 and TRBJ2-1; D remains unclear. CDR3 length: 12 amino acids. V lost 0 bases to trimming and J lost 3 bases, with 1 base between them. Germline V lookup: CDR1 SGDLS, CDR2 YYNGEE. As DNA, the CDR3 is TGTGCCAGCAGCGTAGACTACAATGAGCAGTTCTTC. It codes for CASSVDYNEQFF.

The chain uses TRBV19 and TRBJ1-1; TRBD1 is a possible D gene (6 bases). Germline CDR1 is LNHDA and CDR2 is SQIVND (reference sequence). The CDR3 totals 14 residues. V was clipped by 9 bases and J by 0 bases, with 14 bases between them. This CDR3 is CASRSGQLNTEAFF. The CDR3 DNA follows: TGTGCCAGCCGATCCGGACAGCTGAACACTGAAGCTTTCTTT.

V is TRBV18 and J is TRBJ1-1; D unresolved. Trimming left V 2 bases short and J 3 bases short, with 4 bases between. There are 12 residues in the CDR3. The germline V gene has CDR1 KGHSH and CDR2 LQKENI. The CDR3 region is CASSPGDTEAFF. For the CDR3, the DNA is TGTGCCAGCTCACCAGGTGACACTGAAGCTTTCTTT. The full variable domain, with the rest looked up from reference TRBV18 and TRBJ1-1, is NAGVMQNPRHLVRRRGQEARLRCSPMKGHSHVYWYRQLPEEGLKFMVYLQKENIIDESGMPKERFSAEFPKEGPSILRIQQVVRGDSAAYFCASSPGDTEAFFGQGTRLTVV.

The rearrangement links TRBV5-1 to TRBJ1-5, with 9 bases lining up with TRBD1. The length of the CDR3 is 15 residues. V shed 2 bases, J shed 5 bases, and the junction held 5 bases outside the gene matches. CDR1 is SGHRS, CDR2 YFSETQ, per germline. In nucleotides, the CDR3 is TGCGCCAGCAGCTTAGGGGGACAGGGACATCAGCCCCAGCATTTT. Translation gives CASSLGGQGHQPQHF.

The rearrangement joins TRBV27 to TRBJ1-2; TRBD1 aligns across 8 bases. Looked up from germline, CDR1 is MNHEY and CDR2 is SMNVEV (reference sequence). Losses at the gene ends were 3 bases for V and 8 bases for J; bases not matched to a gene: 8. The CDR3 has 14 residues. The CDR3 DNA follows: TGTGCCAGCAGTTTCGATGGGACAGGTGACGGCTACACCTTC. Translating gives CASSFDGTGDGYTF.

This chain joins TRBV27 and TRBJ2-7, with D possibly being TRBD1 or TRBD2 (5 bases each). From germline, CDR1 is MNHEY and CDR2 SMNVEV (reference sequence). The V end lost 5 bases, the J end lost 0 bases, and 8 bases lay between the germline ends. The CDR3 totals 13 residues. The CDR3, as DNA: TGTGCCAGCAGTCACGGGGCCTCCTACGAGCAGTACTTC. Translation: CASSHGASYEQYF.

The rearrangement links TRBV19 to TRBJ1-6, with D uncertain. Trimming took off 6 bases at V and 9 bases at J, with 12 bases between the two ends. Germline CDR1 is LNHDA and CDR2 is SQIVND (reference sequence). This CDR3 region has 13 residues. CDR3 sequence reads: CASRAGTGSPLHF. The CDR3 region has the DNA TGTGCCAGTAGGGCGGGTACCGGTTCACCCCTCCACTTT.

The J gene is TRBJ1-2, the V gene TRBV11-3; TRBD1 aligns across 8 bases. This CDR3 region has 14 residues. V lost 1 base to trimming and J lost 6 bases; unmatched junction nucleotides: 4. Per the germline V gene, CDR1 is SGHNT and CDR2 is YENEEA. In DNA form, the CDR3 reads TGTGCCAGCAGCTTAGGGACAGGGCTGAATGGCTACACCTTC. Translation gives CASSLGTGLNGYTF.

The chain carries TRBV27 and TRBJ1-6; D is unclear. The length of the CDR3 is 15 residues. V was shortened by 5 bases and J by 9 bases, with 17 bases between the two germline ends. The V gene's germline CDR1 is MNHEY and CDR2 SMNVEV (reference sequence). CDR3 protein: CASSRGLLWGSPLHF. CDR3 coding DNA: TGTGCCAGCAGTCGCGGGCTCCTCTGGGGTTCACCCCTCCACTTT.

This chain uses TRBV7-3 with TRBJ2-3; D might be TRBD1 (5 bases). The CDR3 is made up of 16 amino acids. CDR1 SGHTA and CDR2 FQGTGA come from the germline V gene. V lost 0 bases to trimming and J lost 2 bases, with 12 bases between them. CDR3 protein: CASSLTRQSFTDTQYF. CDR3 in DNA: TGTGCCAGCAGCTTAACGAGACAGAGTTTCACAGATACGCAGTATTTT.

This clone was detected once. The genes are TRBV5-6 and TRBJ1-1; a possible D gene is TRBD1 (5 bases). V was clipped by 0 bases and J by 5 bases, with 8 bases between them. The CDR3 has 13 residues. The germline V gene has CDR1 SGHDT and CDR2 YYEEEE. Here the CDR3 reads CASSLAEGTEAFF. CDR3 nucleotide sequence: TGTGCCAGCAGCTTGGCCGAGGGGACTGAAGCTTTCTTT.

The V gene is TRBV11-2, the J gene TRBJ2-7; either TRBD1 or TRBD2 may supply D (5 bases each). The CDR3 consists of 17 residues. The V gene's germline CDR1 is SGHAT and CDR2 FQNNGV. V shed 6 bases and J shed 3 bases, with 24 bases lying between them. The CDR3 DNA is TGTGCCAGCAGTTCCCCGGTGAGGGGATCAGGGCTCTACGAGCAGTACTTC. Its protein product is CASSSPVRGSGLYEQYF.

V is TRBV5-1 and J is TRBJ1-1; 9 positions agree with TRBD1. The CDR3 spans 15 residues. CDR1 and CDR2 (germline): SGHRS, YFSETQ. Trimming cost V 3 bases and J 4 bases; bases outside gene matches: 7. The CDR3 sequence: CASSSLDRGGTEAFF. CDR3 nucleotides: TGCGCCAGCAGCTCCTTGGACAGGGGTGGCACTGAAGCTTTCTTT.

This chain connects TRBV7-2 to TRBJ1-5; 8 bases are shared with TRBD1. This CDR3 is 14 amino acids long. Germline values: CDR1 SGHTA, CDR2 FQGNSA. V gave up 4 bases and J gave up 7 bases; unmatched junction bases: 6. CDR3 sequence: CASSSLTGEQPQHF. CDR3 DNA sequence: TGTGCCAGCAGCTCATTGACAGGGGAACAGCCCCAGCATTTT.

V and J are TRBV4-3 and TRBJ2-3, with 9 nucleotides matching TRBD1. Germline-derived CDR1 and CDR2 are LGHNA and YSLEER. The CDR3 is 17 residues long. V was pared by 3 bases and J by 1 base, with 8 bases of the junction left unmatched. The CDR3: CASSQKTQGAGTDTQYF. The CDR3 DNA reads as TGCGCCAGCAGCCAGAAAACACAGGGGGCGGGCACAGATACGCAGTATTTT.

The chain combines TRBV11-1 with TRBJ2-3; D possibly corresponds to TRBD2 (5 bases). Germline V CDR1 and CDR2: SGHAT, FQDESV (reference sequence). V lost 5 bases and J 1 base, leaving 13 bases between the germline ends. The CDR3 consists of 15 residues. The chain's CDR3 is CASSLAAAGTDTQYF. Written as DNA, the CDR3 is TGTGCCAGCAGCCTGGCAGCGGCAGGCACAGATACGCAGTATTTT.

The DNA of the CDR3 is TGTGCTAGTGGTTCCCCGGTCGGACTAGCGGGGGAGCCAGATACGCAGTATTTT. This translates into CASGSPVGLAGEPDTQYF. The chain has TRBV12-5 and TRBJ2-3; 13 bases match TRBD2. Losses at the gene ends were 4 bases for V and 4 bases for J; bases not matched to a gene: 11. Per the germline V gene, CDR1 is LGHNT and CDR2 is FRNRAP. This CDR3 is built from 18 residues.